The subject of this entry is one T cell receptor (beta chain). Its antigen is undetermined. The sample is drawn from a study of T cell responses to AZD1222 COVID-19 vaccine. For the study at large: Pooling covered second doses at about 4 or about 12 weeks. Findings of the study overall: Mapped onto spike, vaccine-associated CD4 TCRs spanned it and were dominant at 160-218 and 743-854. Compared with day 0, the breadth and depth of the Spike-specific TCR repertoire rose significantly after two doses of AZD1222. Only a handful of AZD1222 recipients tested seropositive at baseline.

The CDR3 loop spans 16 amino acids. The trim removed 6 bases at V and 5 bases at J, leaving 11 bases unmatched. Germline CDR1 and CDR2: MDHEN and SYDVKM. Some clones are missing from TCRdb's copy, which holds only in-frame ones; the method was immunoSEQ multiplex PCR. The table has under 85,000 clones, about 88% seen once. This chain joins TRBV28 and TRBJ2-2; 8 bases map to TRBD1. The TCR comes from an adult in good health. Source: peripheral blood, taken on day 0 of AZD1222 vaccination. The chain's CDR3 is CASSSMGTGGTGELFF. CDR3 coding DNA: TGTGCCAGCAGCAGCATGGGGACAGGAGGAACCGGGGAGCTGTTTTTT. The complete variable domain, with remaining parts taken from reference TRBV28 and TRBJ2-2, reads DVKVTQSSRYLVKRTGEKVFLECVQDMDHENMFWYRQDPGLGLRLIYFSYDVKMKEKGDIPEGYSVSREKKERFSLILESASTNQTSMYLCASSSMGTGGTGELFFGEGSRLTVL.